This T cell receptor (beta chain) is drawn from a study of T cells in Graves' hyperthyroidism and ophthalmopathy. The overall study: Before any treatment, at initial diagnosis, peripheral blood was collected.

From RNA transcripts, TCR beta CDR3 regions were amplified. The HTBI set primed first-round TCR CDR3 RT-PCR. TCRdb reanalysed the multiplex PCR reads using MiXCR and keeps one entry per CDR3 protein. This sample has hundreds of thousands of distinct CDR3 sequences, with about 35% found just once. Regarding this clonotype: As yet, its antigen is unknown.

General study points: Most thyroid clonotypes that were expanded above 0.001 also turned up in blood.

The CDR3 is made up of 13 amino acids. V lost 8 bases, J lost 5 bases, and 15 bases lay in between. Germline-derived CDR1 and CDR2 are MDHEN and SYDVKM. Diagnosis of hyperthyroidism was new in patients aged 18 to 65, and its duration was under 2 months. Exclusion followed for patients with uncontrolled infection, other autoimmune disease, pregnancy or lactation. Sequencing used blood. This sequence was found in a woman aged 40 to 49 with Graves' hyperthyroidism. The chain employs TRBV28 and TRBJ1-2, with a tentative D call TRBD1 (5 bases). Here the CDR3 DNA reads TGTGCCAGCTGGGAGGGACGGCATTATGGCTACACCTTC. It is translated as CASWEGRHYGYTF.